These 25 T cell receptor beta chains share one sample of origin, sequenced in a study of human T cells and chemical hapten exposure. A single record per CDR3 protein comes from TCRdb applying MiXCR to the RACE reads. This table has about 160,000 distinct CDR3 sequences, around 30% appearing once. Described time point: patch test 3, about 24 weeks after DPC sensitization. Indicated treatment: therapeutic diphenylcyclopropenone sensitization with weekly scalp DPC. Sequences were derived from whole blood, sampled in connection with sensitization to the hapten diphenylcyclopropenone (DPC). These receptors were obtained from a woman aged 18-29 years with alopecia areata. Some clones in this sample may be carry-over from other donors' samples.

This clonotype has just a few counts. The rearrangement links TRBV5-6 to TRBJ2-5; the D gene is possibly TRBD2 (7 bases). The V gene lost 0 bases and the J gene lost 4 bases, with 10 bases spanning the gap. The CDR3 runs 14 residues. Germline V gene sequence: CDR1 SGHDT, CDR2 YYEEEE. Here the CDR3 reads CASSLVGGRETQYF. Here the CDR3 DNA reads TGTGCCAGCAGCTTGGTGGGGGGGCGAGAGACCCAGTACTTC.

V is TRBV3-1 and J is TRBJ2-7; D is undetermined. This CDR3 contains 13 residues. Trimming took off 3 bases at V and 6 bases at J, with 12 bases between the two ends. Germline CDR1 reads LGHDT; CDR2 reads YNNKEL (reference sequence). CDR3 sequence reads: CASSHRGPGEQYF. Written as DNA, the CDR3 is TGTGCCAGCAGCCATCGAGGTCCGGGCGAGCAGTACTTC.

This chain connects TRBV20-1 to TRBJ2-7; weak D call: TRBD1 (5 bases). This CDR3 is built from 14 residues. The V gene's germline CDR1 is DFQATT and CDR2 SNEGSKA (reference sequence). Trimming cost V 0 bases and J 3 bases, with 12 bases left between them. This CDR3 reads CSARETDDFYEQYF. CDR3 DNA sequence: TGCAGTGCTAGAGAGACAGATGACTTCTACGAGCAGTACTTC.

This CDR3 reads CASSAGRTTLLDTQYF. The CDR3, as DNA: TGTGCCAGCAGCGCTGGTAGAACCACCCTATTGGATACGCAGTATTTT. The chain carries TRBV6-2 or TRBV6-3 and TRBJ2-3, with D uncertain. This CDR3 comprises 16 residues. Deletions cut 6 bases from V and 6 bases from J, with 22 bases between. Germline V lookup: CDR1 MNHEY, CDR2 SVGEGT.

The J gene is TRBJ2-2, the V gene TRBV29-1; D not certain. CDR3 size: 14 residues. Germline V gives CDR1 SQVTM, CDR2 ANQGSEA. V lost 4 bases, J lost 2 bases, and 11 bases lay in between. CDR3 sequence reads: CSVGAPTNTGELFF. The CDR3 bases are TGCAGCGTTGGAGCGCCTACAAACACCGGGGAGCTGTTTTTT.

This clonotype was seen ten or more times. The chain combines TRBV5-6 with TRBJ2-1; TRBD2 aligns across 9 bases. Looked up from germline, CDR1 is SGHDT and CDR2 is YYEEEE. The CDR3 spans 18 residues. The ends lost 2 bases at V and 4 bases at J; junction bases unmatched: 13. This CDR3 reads CASSFGGSSGALYNEQFF. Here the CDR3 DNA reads TGTGCCAGCAGCTTCGGAGGCTCTAGCGGGGCTCTTTACAATGAGCAGTTCTTC. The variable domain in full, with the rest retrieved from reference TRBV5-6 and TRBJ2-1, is DAGVTQSPTHLIKTRGQQVTLRCSPKSGHDTVSWYQQALGQGPQFIFQYYEEEERQRGNFPDRFSGHQFPNYSSELNVNALLLGDSALYLCASSFGGSSGALYNEQFFGPGTRLTVL.

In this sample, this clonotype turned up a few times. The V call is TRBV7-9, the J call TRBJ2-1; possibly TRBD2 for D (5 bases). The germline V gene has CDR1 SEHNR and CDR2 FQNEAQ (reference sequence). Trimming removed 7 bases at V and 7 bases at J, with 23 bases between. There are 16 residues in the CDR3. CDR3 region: CASISPARGQRNEQFF. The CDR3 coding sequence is TGTGCCAGCATTTCCCCCGCCCGGGGTCAGAGGAATGAGCAGTTCTTC.

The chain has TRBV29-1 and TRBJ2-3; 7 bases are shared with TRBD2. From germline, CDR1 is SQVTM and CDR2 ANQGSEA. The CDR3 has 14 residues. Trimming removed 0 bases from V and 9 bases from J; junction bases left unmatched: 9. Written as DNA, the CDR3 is TGCAGCGTTGAAGAAAGTGGGGGGGGGAACACGCAGTATTTT. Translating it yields CSVEESGGGNTQYF.

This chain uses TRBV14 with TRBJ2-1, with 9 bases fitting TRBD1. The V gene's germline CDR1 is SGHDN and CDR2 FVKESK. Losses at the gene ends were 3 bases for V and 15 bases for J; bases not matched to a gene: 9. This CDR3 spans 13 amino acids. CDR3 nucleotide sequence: TGTGCCAGCAGCCAGGCCGGGACAGGGAACCTGTTCTTC. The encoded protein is CASSQAGTGNLFF. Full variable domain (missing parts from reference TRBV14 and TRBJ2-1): EAGVTQFPSHSVIEKGQTVTLRCDPISGHDNLYWYRRVMGKEIKFLLHFVKESKQDESGMPNNRFLAERTGGTYSTLKVQPAELEDSGVYFCASSQAGTGNLFFGPGTRLTVL.

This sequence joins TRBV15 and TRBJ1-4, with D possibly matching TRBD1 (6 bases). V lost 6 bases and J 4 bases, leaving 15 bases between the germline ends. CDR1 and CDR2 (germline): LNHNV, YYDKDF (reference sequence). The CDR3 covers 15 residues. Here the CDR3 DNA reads TGTGCCACCAGAGGCCCAGGGGCATATAATGAAAAACTGTTTTTT. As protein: CATRGPGAYNEKLFF. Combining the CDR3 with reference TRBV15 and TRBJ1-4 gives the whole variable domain DAMVIQNPRYQVTQFGKPVTLSCSQTLNHNVMYWYQQKSSQAPKLLFHYYDKDFNNEADTPDNFQSRRPNTSFCFLDIRSPGLGDTAMYLCATRGPGAYNEKLFFGSGTQLSVL.

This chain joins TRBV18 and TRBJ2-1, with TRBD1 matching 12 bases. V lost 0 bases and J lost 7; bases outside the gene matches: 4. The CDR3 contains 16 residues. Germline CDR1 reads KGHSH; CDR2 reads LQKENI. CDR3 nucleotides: TGTGCCAGCTCACCACCGGGACAGGGGGCTAGAAATGAGCAGTTCTTC. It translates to CASSPPGQGARNEQFF. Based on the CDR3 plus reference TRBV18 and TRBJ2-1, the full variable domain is NAGVMQNPRHLVRRRGQEARLRCSPMKGHSHVYWYRQLPEEGLKFMVYLQKENIIDESGMPKERFSAEFPKEGPSILRIQQVVRGDSAAYFCASSPPGQGARNEQFFGPGTRLTVL.

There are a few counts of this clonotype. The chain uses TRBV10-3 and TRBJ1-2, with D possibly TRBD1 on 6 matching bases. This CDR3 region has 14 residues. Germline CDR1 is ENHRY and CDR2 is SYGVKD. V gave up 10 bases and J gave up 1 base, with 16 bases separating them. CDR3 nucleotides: TGTGCCACTCGTCCGGGACAAAATAACTATGGCTACACCTTC. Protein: CATRPGQNNYGYTF.

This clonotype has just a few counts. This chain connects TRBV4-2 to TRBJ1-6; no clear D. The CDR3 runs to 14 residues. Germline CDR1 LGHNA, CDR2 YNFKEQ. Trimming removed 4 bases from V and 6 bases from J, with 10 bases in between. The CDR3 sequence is CASSRDHGNSPLHF. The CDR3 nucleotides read TGTGCCAGCAGCCGAGACCACGGTAATTCACCCCTCCACTTT.

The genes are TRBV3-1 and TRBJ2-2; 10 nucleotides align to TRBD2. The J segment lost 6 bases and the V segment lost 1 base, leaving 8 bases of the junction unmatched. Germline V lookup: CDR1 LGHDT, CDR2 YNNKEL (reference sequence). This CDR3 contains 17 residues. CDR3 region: CASSQVRLAGAAGELFF. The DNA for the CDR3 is TGTGCCAGCAGCCAAGTGAGGCTAGCGGGAGCTGCCGGGGAGCTGTTTTTT.

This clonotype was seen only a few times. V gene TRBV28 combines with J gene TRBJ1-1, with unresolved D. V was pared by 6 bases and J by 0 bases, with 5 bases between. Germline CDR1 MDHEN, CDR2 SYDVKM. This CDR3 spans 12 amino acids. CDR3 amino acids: CASRELNTEAFF. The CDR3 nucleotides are TGTGCCAGCAGAGAGCTGAACACTGAAGCTTTCTTT.

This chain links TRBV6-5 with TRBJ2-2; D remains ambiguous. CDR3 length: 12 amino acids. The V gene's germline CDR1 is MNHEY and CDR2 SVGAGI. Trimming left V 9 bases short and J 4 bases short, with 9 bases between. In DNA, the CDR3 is TGTGCCAGTTCTCACGGCACCGGGGAGCTGTTTTTT. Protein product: CASSHGTGELFF.

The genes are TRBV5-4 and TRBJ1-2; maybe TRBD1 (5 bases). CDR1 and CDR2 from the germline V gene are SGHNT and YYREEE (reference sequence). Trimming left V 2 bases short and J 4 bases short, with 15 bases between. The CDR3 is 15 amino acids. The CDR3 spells CASSLGLAGIYGYTF. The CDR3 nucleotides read TGTGCCAGCAGCTTAGGCTTGGCAGGGATCTATGGCTACACCTTC. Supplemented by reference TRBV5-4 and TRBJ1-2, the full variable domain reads ETGVTQSPTHLIKTRGQQVTLRCSSQSGHNTVSWYQQALGQGPQFIFQYYREEENGRGNFPPRFSGLQFPNYSSELNVNALELDDSALYLCASSLGLAGIYGYTFGSGTRLTVV.

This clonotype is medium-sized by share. CDR3 DNA: TGTGCCAGCCACGGGGGGCGTGACTATGGCTACACCTTC. The encoded protein is CASHGGRDYGYTF. V is TRBV11-1 and J is TRBJ1-2; possible D gene TRBD1, 6 bases. In germline, CDR1 is SGHAT, CDR2 FQDESV (reference sequence). Trimming stripped 8 bases from V and 3 bases from J, with 13 bases between. The CDR3 length is 13 residues.

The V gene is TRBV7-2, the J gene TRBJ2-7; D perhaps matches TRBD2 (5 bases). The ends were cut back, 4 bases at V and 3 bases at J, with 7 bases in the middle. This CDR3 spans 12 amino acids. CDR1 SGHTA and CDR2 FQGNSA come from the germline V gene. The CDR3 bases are TGTGCCAGCAGCTCCGACTACTACGAGCAGTACTTC. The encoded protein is CASSSDYYEQYF.

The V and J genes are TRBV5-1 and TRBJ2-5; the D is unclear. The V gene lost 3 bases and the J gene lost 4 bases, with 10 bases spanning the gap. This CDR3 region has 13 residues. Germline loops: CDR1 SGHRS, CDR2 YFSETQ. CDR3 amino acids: CASSSSQLETQYF. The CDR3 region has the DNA TGCGCCAGCAGCTCATCGCAACTAGAGACCCAGTACTTC.

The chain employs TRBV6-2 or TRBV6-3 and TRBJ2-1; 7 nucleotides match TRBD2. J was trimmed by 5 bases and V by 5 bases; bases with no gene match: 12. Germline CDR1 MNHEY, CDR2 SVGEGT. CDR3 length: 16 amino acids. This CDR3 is CASSDATSPSHNEQFF. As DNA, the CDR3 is TGTGCCAGCAGTGACGCGACTAGCCCCAGCCACAATGAGCAGTTCTTC.

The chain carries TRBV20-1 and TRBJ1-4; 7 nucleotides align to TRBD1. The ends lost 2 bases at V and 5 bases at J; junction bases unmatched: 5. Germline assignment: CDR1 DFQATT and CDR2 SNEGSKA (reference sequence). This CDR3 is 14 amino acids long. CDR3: CSARSDRENEKLFF. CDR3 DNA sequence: TGCAGTGCTAGATCCGACAGGGAGAATGAAAAACTGTTTTTT.

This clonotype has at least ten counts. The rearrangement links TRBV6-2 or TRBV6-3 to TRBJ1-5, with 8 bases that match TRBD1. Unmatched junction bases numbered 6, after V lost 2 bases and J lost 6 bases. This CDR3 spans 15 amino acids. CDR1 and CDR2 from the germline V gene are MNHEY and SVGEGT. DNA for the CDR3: TGTGCCAGCAGTTACCGGACAGGGCAGTTTCAGCCCCAGCATTTT. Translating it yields CASSYRTGQFQPQHF.

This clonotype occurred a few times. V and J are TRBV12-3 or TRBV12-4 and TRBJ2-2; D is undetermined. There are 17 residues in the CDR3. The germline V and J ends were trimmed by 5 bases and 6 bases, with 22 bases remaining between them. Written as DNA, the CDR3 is TGTGCCAGCAGTCTGGGCTTGTGGGATGGAAGGGCCGGGGAGCTGTTTTTT. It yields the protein CASSLGLWDGRAGELFF.

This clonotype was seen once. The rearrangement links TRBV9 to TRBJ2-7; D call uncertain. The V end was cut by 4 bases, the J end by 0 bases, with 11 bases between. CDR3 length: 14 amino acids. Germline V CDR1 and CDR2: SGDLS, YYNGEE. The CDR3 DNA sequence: TGTGCCAGCAGCCCTAGTGGGGACTCCTACGAGCAGTACTTC. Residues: CASSPSGDSYEQYF.